Included here is one T cell receptor (beta chain) sequence, with context. This sample stems from a study of blood T cell repertoires in COVID-19. Whole-study context: The samples span acute and convalescent COVID-19 from the United States, Italy and Spain. PBMCs, B-cell-depleted T cells, or T cells provided the cDNA or gDNA that made up the material.

As processed by the authors: By means of reference gene primer amplification, nucleated cell counts were estimated. The method was immunoSEQ multiplex PCR; TCRdb's version includes in-frame clones alone and lacks a portion of them. Clone size and the V and J calls come from that table; the DNA yielded D and trimming. Here the sample spans around 41,000 clones, about 89% being singletons. CDR3 length equals 14 residues. Germline-derived CDR1 and CDR2 are KGHSH and LQKENI. V gave up 4 bases and J gave up 9 bases, with 16 bases separating them. The clonotype was recovered from a woman aged 25 to 45 in a cohort sampled during active COVID-19. The chain is built from TRBV18 and TRBJ2-1, with D possibly TRBD2 on 6 matching bases. Sequencing input: peripheral blood. The CDR3 nucleotides read TGTGCCAGCTCACGCGGGGCTACGTCAGGTGAGCAGTTCTTC. Protein product: CASSRGATSGEQFF.